This passage covers 13 T cell receptor beta chains from one sample sequenced in a study of early T cells in non-severe SARS-CoV-2 infection. TCRdb reprocessed the 5' RACE reads via MiXCR and lists one record per CDR3 protein. The sample records tens of thousands of distinct CDR3 sequences, around an eighth being singletons. What was sequenced was whole blood. Every receptor here comes from an adult who was a healthcare worker with PCR-confirmed SARS-CoV-2 infection or an uninfected control (not recorded which).

The table lists this clonotype with a few counts. V is TRBV7-6 and J is TRBJ2-5, with D unclear. Germline V gene lookup returns CDR1 SGHVS and CDR2 FNYEAQ. Trimming shortened V by 5 bases and J by 3 bases, and 19 bases separated the two germline ends. This CDR3 has 16 residues. DNA of the CDR3: TGTGCCAGCAGCCCGCGTAGTGGTTCGGTGAAAGAGACCCAGTACTTC. Amino acids: CASSPRSGSVKETQYF. Supplemented by reference TRBV7-6 and TRBJ2-5, the full variable domain reads GAGVSQSPRYKVTKRGQDVALRCDPISGHVSLYWYRQALGQGPEFLTYFNYEAQQDKSGLPNDRFSAERPEGSISTLTIQRTEQRDSAMYRCASSPRSGSVKETQYFGPGTRLLVL.

The chain links TRBV15 to TRBJ2-1, with D possibly called TRBD1 or TRBD2 (5 bases each). CDR1 and CDR2 (germline): LNHNV, YYDKDF (reference sequence). The CDR3 sequence is 15 residues long. Trimming removed 3 bases at V and 4 bases at J, with 13 bases between. The CDR3 reads CATSRAGGSYNEQFF. The CDR3 DNA follows: TGTGCCACCAGCAGGGCTGGGGGATCATACAATGAGCAGTTCTTC.

The table lists this clonotype with many counts. The chain couples TRBV7-9 to TRBJ2-5; 7 bases line up with TRBD1. This CDR3 contains 14 residues. Per the germline V gene, CDR1 is SEHNR and CDR2 is FQNEAQ (reference sequence). V lost 1 base, J lost 4 bases, and 3 bases stayed unmatched. The DNA for the CDR3 is TGTGCCAGCAGCTTAGACAGGGGCGTAGAGACCCAGTACTTC. It encodes CASSLDRGVETQYF.

This clonotype was observed a handful of times. The chain is built from TRBV10-3 and TRBJ2-2, with 8 bases matching TRBD1. The CDR3 is 14 amino acids. The germline CDR1 and CDR2 sequences are ENHRY and SYGVKD. V lost 8 bases to trimming and J lost 1 base; unmatched junction nucleotides: 3. The CDR3 protein is CAISGTGNTGELFF. DNA of the CDR3: TGTGCCATCTCCGGGACAGGGAACACCGGGGAGCTGTTTTTT.

This clonotype was detected many times. The chain links TRBV3-1 to TRBJ1-1; D gene uncertain. The CDR3 is made up of 14 amino acids. Germline CDR1 is LGHDT and CDR2 is YNNKEL (reference sequence). V lost 4 bases, J lost 5 bases, and 14 bases lay in between. This CDR3 is CASSPRSGATEAFF. Written as DNA, the CDR3 is TGTGCCAGCAGCCCAAGATCGGGCGCGACTGAAGCTTTCTTT.

This clonotype was seen only once. This chain connects TRBV4-1 to TRBJ2-5, with 7 nucleotides matching TRBD1. The junction had 11 bases not matched to a gene; V was cut back by 4 bases and J by 3 bases. Germline values: CDR1 MGHRA, CDR2 YSYEKL. This CDR3 region has 16 residues. DNA for the CDR3: TGCGCCAGCAGCCCACATAACAGGGGATTCGAAGAGACCCAGTACTTC. This translates into CASSPHNRGFEETQYF.

This clonotype was found many times. The chain employs TRBV18 and TRBJ2-1, with D tentatively TRBD1 (5 bases). The V end was cut by 3 bases, the J end by 4 bases, with 7 bases between. Per germline, CDR1 KGHSH and CDR2 LQKENI. There are 13 residues in the CDR3. The CDR3 DNA is TGTGCCAGCTCACCGGACATATACAATGAGCAGTTCTTC. This encodes CASSPDIYNEQFF.

In this sample, this clonotype turned up a few times. The rearrangement uses TRBV19 and TRBJ2-3; TRBD2 matches 7 bases. The CDR3 runs to 15 residues. Germline trimming cut 6 bases from V and 0 bases from J; bases unmatched to any gene: 6. Germline-derived CDR1 and CDR2 are LNHDA and SQIVND (reference sequence). CDR3 protein: CASRPGRLSTDTQYF. The DNA of the CDR3 is TGTGCCAGTAGGCCCGGGAGGTTGAGCACAGATACGCAGTATTTT.

This clonotype came up many times. The chain joins TRBV7-6 to TRBJ2-1; 9 positions match TRBD2. The J segment lost 5 bases and the V segment lost 6 bases, leaving 5 bases of the junction unmatched. The germline V gene has CDR1 SGHVS and CDR2 FNYEAQ. The CDR3 length is 14 residues. CDR3 amino acids: CASSSGGSHNEQFF. CDR3 in DNA: TGTGCCAGCAGTAGCGGGGGCTCTCACAATGAGCAGTTCTTC. Filled out from reference TRBV7-6 and TRBJ2-1, the complete variable domain reads GAGVSQSPRYKVTKRGQDVALRCDPISGHVSLYWYRQALGQGPEFLTYFNYEAQQDKSGLPNDRFSAERPEGSISTLTIQRTEQRDSAMYRCASSSGGSHNEQFFGPGTRLTVL.

This clonotype was picked up a small number of times. This chain connects TRBV25-1 to TRBJ2-1, with 10 bases aligning to TRBD2. With 2 bases clipped from V and 10 bases from J, the junction kept 5 bases outside the gene matches. There are 14 residues in the CDR3. Germline lookup yields CDR1 MGHDK and CDR2 SYGVNS. CDR3 DNA sequence: TGTGCCAGCAGTGAAAGCGGGAGGGCTGAAGAGCAGTTCTTC. Its translation: CASSESGRAEEQFF.

On this clonotype itself: At one end, the junction sequence differs from germline, possibly due to a read error. This chain connects TRBV7-7 to TRBJ2-3, with D unresolved. There are 13 residues in the CDR3. Germline values: CDR1 SSHAT, CDR2 FNYEAQ (reference sequence). The CDR3 region has the DNA TGTGCTAGCAGCTTCCAAGACACCGGTACGCAGTATTTT. Translating it yields CASSFQDTGTQYF.

This clonotype was found many times. Here the CDR3 DNA reads TGTGCCAGCAGCTTAGTGAGCAGCCCCTGGGAGGATACGCAGTATTTT. Translating it yields CASSLVSSPWEDTQYF. The chain is built from TRBV11-2 and TRBJ2-3, with a tentative D call TRBD2 (5 bases). V lost 1 base, J lost 6 bases, and 17 bases lay in between. This CDR3 is 16 amino acids long. Germline CDR1 is SGHAT and CDR2 is FQNNGV.

In this sample, this clonotype turned up a few times. V is TRBV29-1 and J is TRBJ2-1; TRBD1 aligns across 7 bases. The CDR3 runs 15 residues. With V trimmed by 6 bases and J by 0 bases, 8 bases remained unmatched. Germline lookup yields CDR1 SQVTM and CDR2 ANQGSEA. Here the CDR3 reads CSVRTGSSSYNEQFF. Written as DNA, the CDR3 is TGCAGCGTGAGGACAGGCAGCAGCTCCTACAATGAGCAGTTCTTC.